The next 22 T cell receptor beta chains were all read from a single sample in a study of T cell responses to AZD1222 COVID-19 vaccine. TCRdb's copy holds only in-frame clones and misses some; the assay was immunoSEQ multiplex PCR. The sample carries about 120,000 clones, 75% to 95% recorded once. Sequenced here: peripheral blood, sampled 28 days after the second dose of the MenACWY control vaccine. Source of these receptors: an adult who received the MenACWY meningococcal vaccine as a control.

The chain has TRBV15 and TRBJ2-1, with D unresolved. Looked up from germline, CDR1 is LNHNV and CDR2 is YYDKDF (reference sequence). This CDR3 comprises 15 residues. The V gene lost 0 bases and the J gene lost 10 bases, with 16 bases spanning the gap. The CDR3 coding sequence is TGTGCCACCAGCAGAGATAGGGCGTTGGCCCTAGAGCAGTTCTTC. This gives the protein CATSRDRALALEQFF.

The chain is built from TRBV19 and TRBJ1-5; unclear D gene. The CDR3 sequence is 14 residues long. Trimming left V 6 bases short and J 1 base short, with 10 bases between. The germline V gene has CDR1 LNHDA and CDR2 SQIVND (reference sequence). The CDR3, as DNA: TGTGCCAGTAGGAGACACGAGAGCAATCAGCCCCAGCATTTT. Protein sequence: CASRRHESNQPQHF.

This clone was counted once. This chain uses TRBV30 with TRBJ2-2; D gene ambiguous. CDR3 length: 13 amino acids. Germline V lookup: CDR1 GTSNPN, CDR2 SVGIG (reference sequence). V was cut by 7 bases and J by 4 bases, with 13 bases left in between. The CDR3 DNA sequence: TGTGCCTTATCACTCAGGAGCACCGGGGAGCTGTTTTTT. Residues: CALSLRSTGELFF.

The V and J genes are TRBV24-1 and TRBJ2-5, with D tentatively TRBD2 (5 bases). The CDR3 contains 15 residues. The V and J ends lost 3 bases and 7 bases respectively, with 17 bases between them. Germline CDR1 reads KGHDR; CDR2 reads SFDVKD. The CDR3 reads CATSDKGVAPGTQYF. CDR3 DNA sequence: TGTGCCACCAGTGATAAGGGAGTGGCACCAGGGACCCAGTACTTC.

This clone was detected only once. The chain is built from TRBV3-1 (or the pseudogene TRBV3-2) and TRBJ2-3; D possibly corresponds to TRBD1 (5 bases). This CDR3 is built from 17 residues. The ends were cut back, 4 bases at V and 2 bases at J, with 19 bases in the middle. Germline V gene lookup returns CDR1 LGHDT and CDR2 YNNKEL (reference sequence). The CDR3 DNA reads as TGTGCCAGCAGCCCCGGGTGGGGCCAGGAGAACACAGATACGCAGTATTTT. This sequence encodes CASSPGWGQENTDTQYF.

As to this clone: A junction boundary mismatches the germline segment, possibly from a read error. The rearrangement joins TRBV5-8 to TRBJ1-2; 12 bases agree with TRBD1. CDR1 is SGHTS and CDR2 is YDEGEE in the germline V gene. This CDR3 region has 15 residues. The CDR3 loop is CASRLGDRGQQGYTF. CDR3 in DNA: TGTGCCAGCAGGTTGGGGGACAGGGGGCAGCAAGGCTACACCTTC.

The chain is built from TRBV11-1 and TRBJ2-5; TRBD1 aligns across 8 bases. CDR1 is SGHAT, CDR2 FQDESV, per germline (reference sequence). Trimming cost V 1 base and J 3 bases; bases outside gene matches: 1. The CDR3 length is 14 residues. The CDR3, as DNA: TGTGCCAGCAGCTTAGAGACAGGGGAAGAGACCCAGTACTTC. Protein product: CASSLETGEETQYF.

The chain uses TRBV29-1 and TRBJ1-5; D is ambiguous. Germline CDR1 is SQVTM and CDR2 is ANQGSEA. There are 11 residues in the CDR3. With 3 bases removed from V and 2 bases from J, the gap between germline ends came to 2 bases. This CDR3 reads CSVDGNQPQHF. As DNA, the CDR3 is TGCAGCGTTGATGGCAATCAGCCCCAGCATTTT.

The rearrangement uses TRBV3-1 (or the pseudogene TRBV3-2) and TRBJ2-1; 11 nucleotides match TRBD2. The CDR3 is 17 amino acids. The germline CDR1 and CDR2 sequences are LGHDT and YNNKEL (reference sequence). Unmatched junction bases numbered 5, after V lost 0 bases and J lost 4 bases. The CDR3 spells CASSQEPGTSGYNEQFF. For the CDR3, the DNA is TGTGCCAGCAGCCAAGAACCCGGGACTAGCGGTTACAATGAGCAGTTCTTC.

The chain recombines TRBV11-2 with TRBJ2-3; TRBD2 agrees at 11 bases. Germline V gene sequence: CDR1 SGHAT, CDR2 FQNNGV. The CDR3 covers 15 residues. Germline trimming cut 5 bases from V and 6 bases from J; bases unmatched to any gene: 7. CDR3 amino acids: CASSQISGGADTQYF. For the CDR3, the DNA is TGTGCCAGCAGCCAGATTAGCGGGGGGGCCGATACGCAGTATTTT.

This clone was seen more than once but under ten times. This chain uses TRBV2 with TRBJ2-2, with D unclear. Looked up from germline, CDR1 is SNHLY and CDR2 is FYNNEI. The CDR3 spans 11 residues. V was clipped by 3 bases and J by 8 bases, with 4 bases between them. The CDR3 loop is CASSDLGELFF. Here the CDR3 DNA reads TGTGCCAGCAGTGATTTGGGGGAGCTGTTTTTT.

The CDR3 nucleotides are TGCGCCAGCAGCCAAGTGGGGATTCGAGAGACCCAGTACTTC. It is translated as CASSQVGIRETQYF. The gene calls are TRBV4-1 and TRBJ2-5; D is unclear. V gave up 1 base and J gave up 4 bases, with 10 bases separating them. This CDR3 contains 14 residues. The germline gives CDR1 MGHRA, CDR2 YSYEKL.

The chain carries TRBV20-1 and TRBJ2-7; D remains ambiguous. V dropped 6 bases and J dropped 6 bases, with 12 bases sitting between them. This CDR3 spans 11 amino acids. Germline lookup yields CDR1 DFQATT and CDR2 SNEGSKA (reference sequence). The CDR3 loop is CSAALSGEQYF. The CDR3 coding sequence is TGCAGTGCAGCCTTGTCGGGCGAGCAGTACTTC.

V usage is TRBV28 and J usage is TRBJ2-6; D gene uncertain. The CDR3 is made up of 16 amino acids. Trimming shortened V by 5 bases and J by 0 bases, and 11 bases separated the two germline ends. Germline CDR1 reads MDHEN; CDR2 reads SYDVKM. Here the CDR3 reads CASSLGVLSGANVLTF. The CDR3, as DNA: TGTGCCAGCAGTCTTGGAGTACTCTCTGGGGCCAACGTCCTGACTTTC. The full variable domain, with the rest looked up from reference TRBV28 and TRBJ2-6, is DVKVTQSSRYLVKRTGEKVFLECVQDMDHENMFWYRQDPGLGLRLIYFSYDVKMKEKGDIPEGYSVSREKKERFSLILESASTNQTSMYLCASSLGVLSGANVLTFGAGSRLTVL.

The rearrangement uses TRBV28 and TRBJ1-2, with 9 bases aligning to TRBD1. The CDR3 is 15 amino acids. Germline lookup yields CDR1 MDHEN and CDR2 SYDVKM. The ends lost 6 bases at V and 0 bases at J; junction bases unmatched: 5. The CDR3 here is CASRPGTGTNYGYTF. In DNA, the CDR3 is TGTGCCAGCAGACCCGGGACAGGGACTAACTATGGCTACACCTTC.

The genes are TRBV27 and TRBJ1-2, with TRBD1 identical over 7 bases. V shed 2 bases, J shed 5 bases, and the junction held 2 bases outside the gene matches. The CDR3 covers 13 residues. The germline gives CDR1 MNHEY, CDR2 SMNVEV (reference sequence). In DNA form, the CDR3 reads TGTGCCAGCAGTTTAGTGACAGGGTATGGCTACACCTTC. Its translation: CASSLVTGYGYTF.

The chain employs TRBV14 and TRBJ2-5; D is possibly TRBD1 (5 bases). V was clipped by 4 bases and J by 6 bases, with 21 bases between them. CDR3 length equals 16 residues. Per germline, CDR1 SGHDN and CDR2 FVKESK. This CDR3 is CASSPRRLVRTQTQYF. Written as DNA, the CDR3 is TGTGCCAGCAGCCCCCGCCGTTTAGTCCGGACACAGACCCAGTACTTC. Drawing the rest from reference TRBV14 and TRBJ2-5, the complete variable domain is EAGVTQFPSHSVIEKGQTVTLRCDPISGHDNLYWYRRVMGKEIKFLLHFVKESKQDESGMPNNRFLAERTGGTYSTLKVQPAELEDSGVYFCASSPRRLVRTQTQYFGPGTRLLVL.

The chain couples TRBV27 to TRBJ1-2; D unresolved. The CDR3 is made up of 13 amino acids. Germline V gives CDR1 MNHEY, CDR2 SMNVEV (reference sequence). V was cut by 0 bases and J by 5 bases, with 7 bases left in between. The CDR3 sequence: CASSLSEAYGYTF. Written as DNA, the CDR3 is TGTGCCAGCAGTTTATCGGAGGCTTATGGCTACACCTTC.

V gene TRBV5-1 combines with J gene TRBJ1-1, with TRBD1 identical over 9 bases. Germline lookup yields CDR1 SGHRS and CDR2 YFSETQ. CDR3 size: 14 residues. The junction had 3 bases not matched to a gene; V was cut back by 2 bases and J by 4 bases. Here the CDR3 reads CASSLGQGSTEAFF. CDR3 sequence (DNA): TGCGCCAGCAGCTTAGGACAGGGGTCCACTGAAGCTTTCTTT.

The chain is built from TRBV5-1 and TRBJ1-1; 9 nucleotides agree with TRBD1. The CDR3 is made up of 15 amino acids. V dropped 0 bases and J dropped 7; count of bases not matched to a gene: 7. Looked up from germline, CDR1 is SGHRS and CDR2 is YFSETQ. CDR3 coding DNA: TGCGCCAGCAGCTTGGACAGGGGGCTGGCGGTTGAAGCTTTCTTT. Translation: CASSLDRGLAVEAFF.

This chain links TRBV10-3 with TRBJ1-2; 8 positions agree with TRBD1. The V gene end was trimmed by 0 bases and the J gene end by 8 bases; junction bases not matched to a gene: 8. This CDR3 region has 15 residues. The germline V gene has CDR1 ENHRY and CDR2 SYGVKD. The CDR3 loop reads CAISESTGATQGYTF. CDR3 nucleotides: TGTGCCATCAGTGAGTCGACAGGGGCTACTCAAGGCTACACCTTC.

This chain links TRBV7-6 with TRBJ1-3; no definite D call. CDR3 length: 16 residues. Trimming stripped 1 base from V and 0 bases from J, with 10 bases between. Germline CDR1 and CDR2: SGHVS and FNYEAQ. Written as DNA, the CDR3 is TGTGCCAGCAGCTTAGGGCGGCCCGACTCTGGAAACACCATATATTTT. Amino acids: CASSLGRPDSGNTIYF.